What follows are 21 T cell receptor beta chains derived from one specimen sequenced in a study of OX40 agonist ivuxolimab in advanced cancers. Some clones are missing from TCRdb's copy, which holds only in-frame ones; the method was immunoSEQ multiplex PCR. The table lists about 80,000 clones, 84% of them singletons, with roughly 25% in the top ten. The sequenced sample was CD4+ or CD8+ T cells sorted from blood, obtained in a trial of the OX40 agonist ivuxolimab. The origin of the receptors is an adult with an advanced solid tumor such as melanoma, head and neck, liver or kidney cancer.

CDR3 in DNA: TGTGCCAGTGTAAGTTCCGAGCAGTACTTC. It is translated as CASVSSEQYF. The chain joins TRBV2 to TRBJ2-7; D gene ambiguous. From germline, CDR1 is SNHLY and CDR2 FYNNEI. V lost 9 bases to trimming and J lost 6 bases, with 9 bases between them. The CDR3 consists of 10 residues.

The gene calls are TRBV7-6 and TRBJ1-1, with a weak D call TRBD1 (5 bases). CDR3 length equals 10 residues. Germline CDR1 SGHVS, CDR2 FNYEAQ. Trimming removed 4 bases from V and 10 bases from J, with 7 bases in between. CDR3 sequence reads: CASSSQGAFF. For the CDR3, the DNA is TGTGCCAGCAGCTCGCAGGGAGCTTTCTTT.

The chain links TRBV18 to TRBJ2-2; 7 bases map to TRBD1. Germline V gene lookup returns CDR1 KGHSH and CDR2 LQKENI. The CDR3 loop spans 16 amino acids. V was clipped by 2 bases and J by 5 bases; unmatched bases: 8. The CDR3 sequence is CASSPRRQGYTGELFF. The DNA of the CDR3 is TGTGCCAGCTCACCAAGAAGACAGGGTTATACCGGGGAGCTGTTTTTT.

V is TRBV6-1 and J is TRBJ1-5, with TRBD1 as a possible D gene (6 bases). The CDR3 extends over 13 amino acids. Per germline, CDR1 MNHNS and CDR2 SASEGT. V lost 7 bases and J lost 9, with 16 bases in between. In nucleotides, the CDR3 is TGTGCCAGCAACCGCAGGGGTAGAGGGCCCCAGCATTTT. Its protein is CASNRRGRGPQHF.

The chain employs TRBV7-2 and TRBJ1-1; no reliable D call. This CDR3 has 13 residues. Germline loops: CDR1 SGHTA, CDR2 FQGNSA. Trimming removed 5 bases at V and 2 bases at J, with 9 bases between. For the CDR3, the DNA is TGTGCCAGCAGCGTTGACCTAAACACTGAAGCTTTCTTT. This translates into CASSVDLNTEAFF.

The V and J genes are TRBV5-6 and TRBJ1-6; the D is unclear. Germline V gene data show CDR1 as SGHDT and CDR2 as YYEEEE. CDR3 length equals 15 residues. Trimming shortened V by 0 bases and J by 1 base, and 5 bases separated the two germline ends. CDR3 in DNA: TGTGCCAGCAGCTTGGGGCATTCCTATAATTCACCCCTCCACTTT. Amino acids: CASSLGHSYNSPLHF. The whole variable domain, remainder taken from reference TRBV5-6 and TRBJ1-6, is DAGVTQSPTHLIKTRGQQVTLRCSPKSGHDTVSWYQQALGQGPQFIFQYYEEEERQRGNFPDRFSGHQFPNYSSELNVNALLLGDSALYLCASSLGHSYNSPLHFGNGTRLTVT.

The J gene is TRBJ1-3, the V gene TRBV25-1; no reliable D call. This CDR3 has 15 amino acids. Germline CDR1 MGHDK, CDR2 SYGVNS. Trimming shortened V by 5 bases and J by 2 bases, and 13 bases separated the two germline ends. The CDR3 sequence is CASSPWGTTGNTIYF. The DNA for the CDR3 is TGTGCCAGCAGTCCATGGGGTACCACTGGAAACACCATATATTTT.

CDR3 sequence reads: CAISESRSVQETQYF. The CDR3 DNA sequence: TGTGCCATCAGTGAGTCGCGCTCAGTCCAAGAGACCCAGTACTTC. The chain carries TRBV10-3 and TRBJ2-5; D ambiguous. The CDR3 totals 15 residues. The germline V and J ends were trimmed by 0 bases and 1 base, with 9 bases remaining between them. Germline V gene sequence: CDR1 ENHRY, CDR2 SYGVKD.

The rearrangement links TRBV13 to TRBJ2-7, with 9 bases fitting TRBD2. The length of the CDR3 is 14 residues. V lost 3 bases and J lost 2; bases outside the gene matches: 2. Germline-derived CDR1 and CDR2 are PRHDT and FYEKMQ (reference sequence). This chain's CDR3 is CASSLTSGPYEQYF. Here the CDR3 DNA reads TGTGCCAGCAGCTTGACTAGCGGTCCCTACGAGCAGTACTTC.

The V call is TRBV6-5, the J call TRBJ2-2, with D possibly matching TRBD2 (6 bases). The length of the CDR3 is 15 residues. The V end lost 0 bases, the J end lost 1 base, and 6 bases lay between the germline ends. The V gene's germline CDR1 is MNHEY and CDR2 SVGAGI. CDR3 sequence reads: CASSYSGGNTGELFF. CDR3 bases: TGTGCCAGCAGTTACTCGGGAGGGAACACCGGGGAGCTGTTTTTT.

The CDR3 sequence is CASSLGDRGDEQYF. CDR3 DNA sequence: TGTGCCAGCAGCTTAGGGGACAGGGGCGACGAGCAGTACTTC. The V gene is TRBV7-8, the J gene TRBJ2-7, with TRBD1 matching over 10 bases. The V segment lost 1 base and the J segment 5 bases; nucleotides outside the gene matches: 2. Germline CDR1 and CDR2: SGHVS and FQNEAQ. CDR3 length: 14 amino acids.

With respect to this clone: The same CDR3 can be traced to other DNA sequences in this sample. This rearrangement joins TRBV5-1 to TRBJ1-4, with D unclear. CDR3 length equals 13 residues. V lost 4 bases to trimming and J lost 5 bases, with 9 bases between them. In germline, CDR1 is SGHRS, CDR2 YFSETQ. CDR3 amino acids: CASSLGRNEKLFF. The CDR3 DNA reads TGCGCCAGCAGCCTCGGACGGAATGAAAAACTGTTTTTT.

This rearrangement joins TRBV28 to TRBJ2-3; D remains ambiguous. This CDR3 spans 12 amino acids. In germline, CDR1 is MDHEN, CDR2 SYDVKM. V lost 2 bases to trimming and J lost 4 bases, with 4 bases between them. The CDR3 reads CASSLIPDTQYF. CDR3 nucleotide sequence: TGTGCCAGCAGTTTAATACCAGATACGCAGTATTTT.

The chain employs TRBV6-6 and TRBJ2-1; no clear D. Between the trimmed V and J ends, which lost 5 bases and 4 bases, there was a span of 3 bases. The CDR3 sequence is 11 residues long. Germline lookup yields CDR1 MNHNY and CDR2 SVGAGI (reference sequence). The CDR3, as DNA: TGTGCCAGCAGTCCGTACAATGAGCAGTTCTTC. Translation gives CASSPYNEQFF.

The rearrangement uses TRBV15 and TRBJ2-3; D may match TRBD1 or TRBD2 (5 bases each). CDR3 length: 16 amino acids. V lost 1 base, J lost 2 bases, and 13 bases lay in between. Germline V gene lookup returns CDR1 LNHNV and CDR2 YYDKDF (reference sequence). CDR3: CATSRGRDGNTDTQYF. The CDR3 DNA reads as TGTGCCACCAGCAGAGGACGGGACGGAAACACAGATACGCAGTATTTT.

This sequence joins TRBV15 and TRBJ1-5; D perhaps matches TRBD1 (5 bases). Germline CDR1 reads LNHNV; CDR2 reads YYDKDF (reference sequence). CDR3 length: 14 amino acids. Trimming took 4 bases from V and 9 from J, leaving 16 bases between them. The CDR3 coding sequence is TGTGCCACCAGCATAGGACACTTTTTGGGGCCCCAGCATTTT. This gives the protein CATSIGHFLGPQHF.

The J gene is TRBJ1-3, the V gene TRBV7-9; D remains ambiguous. V lost 2 bases and J lost 0, with 11 bases in between. This CDR3 has 16 residues. Germline loops: CDR1 SEHNR, CDR2 FQNEAQ (reference sequence). The CDR3 DNA reads TGTGCCAGCAGCTTAAGTAGCGGGGACTCTGGAAACACCATATATTTT. Amino acid sequence: CASSLSSGDSGNTIYF.

The CDR3 coding sequence is TGTGCCAGCAGGACGCCCAGGGGAATGGGCACTGAAGCTTTCTTT. It is translated as CASRTPRGMGTEAFF. This rearrangement joins TRBV2 to TRBJ1-1; perhaps TRBD1 as D (6 bases). Trimming shortened V by 6 bases and J by 4 bases, and 18 bases separated the two germline ends. Germline lookup yields CDR1 SNHLY and CDR2 FYNNEI. The CDR3 extends over 15 amino acids.

The genes are TRBV18 and TRBJ2-5; TRBD2 matches at 11 bases. Trimming took 2 bases from V and 2 from J; bases not matched to a gene: 10. CDR3 length equals 18 residues. Per germline, CDR1 KGHSH and CDR2 LQKENI. The CDR3 DNA reads TGTGCCAGCTCACCAAGGTTATCAACTAGCGGGGGACAAGAGACCCAGTACTTC. Translated: CASSPRLSTSGGQETQYF.

The V gene is TRBV7-9, the J gene TRBJ1-1; D is undetermined. The V gene's germline CDR1 is SEHNR and CDR2 FQNEAQ (reference sequence). The V gene lost 4 bases and the J gene lost 1 base, with 16 bases spanning the gap. The CDR3 runs to 16 residues. For the CDR3, the DNA is TGTGCCAGCAGCTACGTGGTAGGGCTCTGGAACACTGAAGCTTTCTTT. Protein: CASSYVVGLWNTEAFF.

This sequence joins TRBV2 and TRBJ2-7; maybe TRBD2 (5 bases). The CDR3 is 12 amino acids. Germline CDR1 SNHLY, CDR2 FYNNEI. Trimming removed 6 bases at V and 6 bases at J, with 12 bases between. CDR3 region: CASRALVIEQYF. The CDR3 DNA is TGTGCCAGCAGGGCACTAGTAATCGAGCAGTACTTC. The entire variable domain, with the rest obtained from reference TRBV2 and TRBJ2-7, is as follows: EPEVTQTPSHQVTQMGQEVILRCVPISNHLYFYWYRQILGQKVEFLVSFYNNEISEKSEIFDDQFSVERPDGSNFTLKIRSTKLEDSAMYFCASRALVIEQYFGPGTRLTVT.